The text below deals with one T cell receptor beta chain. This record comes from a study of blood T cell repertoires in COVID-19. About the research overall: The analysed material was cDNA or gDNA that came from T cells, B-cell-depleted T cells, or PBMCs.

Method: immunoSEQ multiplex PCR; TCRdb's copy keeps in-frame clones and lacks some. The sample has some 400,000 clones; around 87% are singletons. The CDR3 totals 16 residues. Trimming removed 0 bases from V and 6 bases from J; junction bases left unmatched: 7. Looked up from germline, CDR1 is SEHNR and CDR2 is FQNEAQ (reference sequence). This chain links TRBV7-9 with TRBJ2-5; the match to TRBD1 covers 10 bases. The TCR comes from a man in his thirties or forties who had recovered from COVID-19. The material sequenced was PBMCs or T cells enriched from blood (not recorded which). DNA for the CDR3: TGTGCCAGCAGCTTAGCGAGTGGGACAGGGGAGAAGACCCAGTACTTC. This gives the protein CASSLASGTGEKTQYF.